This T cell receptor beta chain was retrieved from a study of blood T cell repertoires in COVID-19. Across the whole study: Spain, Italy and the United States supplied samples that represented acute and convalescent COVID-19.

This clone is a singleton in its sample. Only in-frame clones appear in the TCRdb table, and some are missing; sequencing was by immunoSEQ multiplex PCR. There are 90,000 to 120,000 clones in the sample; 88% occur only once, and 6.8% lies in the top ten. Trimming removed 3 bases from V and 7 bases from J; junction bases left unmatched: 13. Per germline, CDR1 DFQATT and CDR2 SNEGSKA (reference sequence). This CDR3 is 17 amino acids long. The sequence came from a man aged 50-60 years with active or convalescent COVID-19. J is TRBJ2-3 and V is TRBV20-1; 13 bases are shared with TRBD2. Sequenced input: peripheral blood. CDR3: CSASGTSGISMSNTQYF. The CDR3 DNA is TGCAGTGCTAGTGGGACTAGCGGGATTTCTATGAGTAATACGCAGTATTTT.